Sequencing of this TCR beta chain was carried out in a study of regulatory T cells in long-lasting Graves disease. General observations from the study: Among samples with persistent disease, TRBV28, TRBJ1-2 and TRBJ2-5 were favored. Newly diagnosed Graves' patients exceeded persistent ones in TCR diversity.

The V end lost 2 bases, the J end lost 3 bases, and 16 bases lay between the germline ends. CDR1 and CDR2 (germline): DFQATT, SNEGSKA (reference sequence). The length of the CDR3 is 15 residues. Investigators prepared the TCR beta libraries by applying iRepertoire HTBI primers and Arm-PCR of CDR3 regions. In the study's own analysis: Identified across the samples were over 50 TRBV segments and roughly 14 TRBJ segments. TCRdb called the multiplex PCR reads again in MiXCR, with one record for every CDR3 protein. These V and J calls rely on TCRdb rather than the paper's analysis. Of 700,000 or so distinct CDR3 sequences detected, around 30% appear once; the ten largest clones hold around 42%. Time point of the sample: persistent/refractory GD, antithyroid drugs over 5 years with positive TRAb. The authors made the TCR library using RNA they extracted from PBMCs. This clonotype was seen more than once but under ten times. The antigen is undetermined.

The gene calls are TRBV20-1 and TRBJ1-1, with a weak D call TRBD1 (6 bases). Sequenced material: peripheral blood mononuclear cells (PBMCs), taken when the disease was refractory, from a patient treated with antithyroid drugs. The TCR comes from a female donor with Graves disease. The CDR3 loop is CSARPETGVYTEAFF. As DNA, the CDR3 is TGCAGTGCTAGACCCGAGACAGGCGTTTACACTGAAGCTTTCTTT.